Detailed here is one T cell receptor (beta chain). Its antigen is currently unknown. The source of the sample is a study of vaccination effects on CD4 cells after COVID-19. Study details: Following the second dose by a median of 72 days, the post-vaccine samples were obtained.

Trimming took 5 bases from V and 0 from J; bases not matched to a gene: 5. Germline CDR1 is SEHNR and CDR2 is FQNEAQ (reference sequence). This CDR3 region has 15 residues. Generated by immunoSEQ multiplex PCR, the TCRdb table keeps only in-frame clones and is missing some. Among approximately 28,000 clones listed, about 79% were seen once. Prior to sequencing, the ViraFEST assay stimulated PBMC with viral peptide pools, which expanded the antigen-specific CD4+ T cells. Between days 9 and 11 of culture, CD4+ T cells were separated out. Two-dose BNT162b2 or mRNA-1273 vaccination was given to participants. Researchers reported culturing over 1.5 million PBMC in each well, adding approximately 10 IU/ml IL-2 and roughly 10 ug/ml peptides.

The chain joins TRBV7-9 to TRBJ2-3; 7 bases are a match to TRBD1. The sequence was collected from a human donor who received a COVID-19 vaccine. Some clones in this sample may be carry-over from other donors' samples. The material sequenced was CD4+ T cells from PBMCs cultured with SARS-CoV-2 spike peptides, taken after COVID-19 vaccination. CDR3 nucleotide sequence: TGTGCCAGCAGCGTCGGGACAGCTAGCACAGATACGCAGTATTTT. Its protein is CASSVGTASTDTQYF.